These 16 T cell receptor beta chains were sequenced from one sample in a study of T cell repertoires in cytomegalovirus infection. One entry per CDR3 protein results from TCRdb running MiXCR on the reads. Of hundreds of thousands of distinct CDR3 sequences in the sample, 9.5% were seen once. The specimen was PBMCs. Receptors were obtained from a human donor in good health (CMV status not recorded). Some clones in this sample may be carry-over from other donors' samples.

This clonotype has just a few counts. The chain carries TRBV29-1 and TRBJ1-2, with D tentatively TRBD1 (5 bases). This CDR3 spans 12 amino acids. CDR1 is SQVTM and CDR2 is ANQGSEA in the germline V gene. The germline V and J ends were trimmed by 5 bases and 6 bases, with 13 bases remaining between them. The CDR3 spells CSVPGRRDGYTF. The CDR3 bases are TGCAGCGTTCCGGGACGGAGGGATGGCTACACCTTC.

The table lists this clonotype with a few counts. This sequence joins TRBV7-3 and TRBJ2-1; D is ambiguous. This CDR3 region has 14 residues. V lost 2 bases and J 7 bases, leaving 12 bases between the germline ends. The germline gives CDR1 SGHTA, CDR2 FQGTGA. The CDR3 protein is CASSLGAAGNEQFF. CDR3 in DNA: TGTGCCAGCAGCTTAGGTGCGGCCGGAAATGAGCAGTTCTTC.

The chain is built from TRBV4-1 and TRBJ2-1; either TRBD1 or TRBD2 may fit D (7 bases each). The V and J ends lost 1 base and 5 bases respectively, with 12 bases between them. The CDR3 has 15 residues. From germline, CDR1 is MGHRA and CDR2 YSYEKL. In DNA, the CDR3 is TGCGCCAGCAGCCAAGCGCCAGGGGGGGACAATGAGCAGTTCTTC. This encodes CASSQAPGGDNEQFF.

This clonotype was detected ten times or more. This chain uses TRBV7-2 with TRBJ1-1; no clear D gene. Per the germline V gene, CDR1 is SGHTA and CDR2 is FQGNSA. Trimming removed 5 bases at V and 7 bases at J, with 8 bases between. This CDR3 is built from 11 residues. CDR3 sequence: CASSIRVEAFF. The DNA for the CDR3 is TGTGCCAGCAGCATTCGGGTTGAAGCTTTCTTT.

Points on this clonotype: At one end the junction does not follow the germline gene, possibly because of a read error. The chain combines TRBV7-9 with TRBJ2-3, with 11 bases aligning to TRBD2. Germline V gene sequence: CDR1 SEHNR, CDR2 FQNEAQ (reference sequence). CDR3 length: 15 residues. CDR3 sequence: CASSSRLAGHDTRYF. CDR3 coding DNA: TGTGCCAGCAGCTCAAGACTAGCGGGGCACGATACGCGGTATTTT.

The V and J genes are TRBV6-2 or TRBV6-3 and TRBJ1-5, with D possibly being TRBD1 (6 bases). This CDR3 region has 14 residues. V was trimmed by 7 bases and J by 8 bases, leaving 18 bases between them. In germline, CDR1 is MNHEY, CDR2 SVGEGT. The CDR3 loop reads CASNIRGLLEPQHF. The DNA for the CDR3 is TGTGCCAGCAACATTCGGGGGCTTCTGGAGCCCCAGCATTTT.

There are a few counts of this clonotype. This sequence joins TRBV10-3 and TRBJ2-7; D is ambiguous. V was trimmed by 0 bases and J by 2 bases, leaving 8 bases between them. This CDR3 spans 14 amino acids. Germline V gene sequence: CDR1 ENHRY, CDR2 SYGVKD. The CDR3, as DNA: TGTGCCATCAGTGAGTCGGGCAGGACCTACGAGCAGTACTTC. Translating it yields CAISESGRTYEQYF.

The chain combines TRBV7-2 with TRBJ1-3; no definite D call. The CDR3 runs to 15 residues. From germline, CDR1 is SGHTA and CDR2 FQGNSA. Between the trimmed V and J ends, which lost 10 bases and 0 bases, there was a span of 16 bases. The CDR3 here is CANRPGGNSGNTIYF. The CDR3 region has the DNA TGTGCCAACAGACCCGGAGGAAACTCTGGAAACACCATATATTTT.

The CDR3 DNA follows: TGTGCCAGCTCACCAGGGATCGAAGAGACCCAGTACTTC. Translated: CASSPGIEETQYF. The chain employs TRBV18 and TRBJ2-5; D is uncertain. V was shortened by 2 bases and J by 3 bases, with 7 bases between the two germline ends. Germline assignment: CDR1 KGHSH and CDR2 LQKENI. The CDR3 is 13 amino acids.

DNA for the CDR3: TGTGCCAGCAGTTTGGAGGGCGGGGAGCTGTTTTTT. Translated: CASSLEGGELFF. The gene calls are TRBV12-3 or TRBV12-4 and TRBJ2-2; tentatively, D is TRBD2 (6 bases). This CDR3 has 12 residues. V was shortened by 3 bases and J by 7 bases, with 6 bases between the two germline ends.

Turning to this clonotype: This clone may be a read error of a much larger clone one base away. The chain joins TRBV19 to TRBJ2-1; 8 bases map to TRBD1. This CDR3 has 10 residues. From germline, CDR1 is LNHDA and CDR2 SQIVND (reference sequence). The CDR3 DNA sequence: TGCGGACAGGGTGGCAATGAGCCGTTCTTC. It is translated as CGQGGNEPFF.

This clonotype showed up many times. The chain recombines TRBV6-2 or TRBV6-3 with TRBJ1-1; D gene unclear. This CDR3 is built from 15 residues. CDR1 MNHEY and CDR2 SVGEGT come from the germline V gene. The V end was cut by 2 bases, the J end by 1 base, with 11 bases between. The DNA of the CDR3 is TGTGCCAGCAGTTACGAGGGAACCTGGAACACTGAAGCTTTCTTT. This gives the protein CASSYEGTWNTEAFF.

Worth noting for this clonotype: The junction departs from germline at one end; a sequencing error may be responsible. The V call is TRBV12-3 or TRBV12-4, the J call TRBJ1-2; 9 nucleotides match TRBD1. The CDR3 totals 11 residues. Written as DNA, the CDR3 is TGTGCCAGCAGCCGCTCCGGGACAGGGTACTTC. Its protein is CASSRSGTGYF.

This clonotype was detected many times. The chain combines TRBV7-2 with TRBJ1-5; D possibly corresponds to TRBD1 (5 bases). Germline lookup yields CDR1 SGHTA and CDR2 FQGNSA. The CDR3 spans 17 residues. V lost 1 base and J 2 bases, leaving 15 bases between the germline ends. CDR3 in amino acids: CASSLGGGTSGNQPQHF. CDR3 sequence (DNA): TGTGCCAGCAGCTTAGGGGGGGGGACTTCTGGCAATCAGCCCCAGCATTTT.

The chain is built from TRBV27 and TRBJ2-2; D gene unclear. Germline lookup yields CDR1 MNHEY and CDR2 SMNVEV (reference sequence). The CDR3 is 14 amino acids. Deletions cut 6 bases from V and 6 bases from J, with 14 bases between. The CDR3: CASSITGLAGELFF. The CDR3 coding sequence is TGTGCCAGCAGCATTACGGGTTTAGCCGGGGAGCTGTTTTTT.

This clonotype was seen many times. The rearrangement links TRBV7-3 to TRBJ1-6; TRBD1 might be the D (6 bases). The germline V gene has CDR1 SGHTA and CDR2 FQGTGA. V was cut by 5 bases and J by 10 bases, with 12 bases left in between. CDR3 length: 13 amino acids. CDR3 residues: CASSENRDSPLHF. The CDR3 bases are TGTGCCAGCAGCGAAAACAGGGACTCACCCCTCCACTTT.